The rows below give T cell receptor beta chains drawn from one sample of a study of radiotherapy plus CTLA-4 blockade in lung cancer. TCRdb keeps only in-frame clones here, not all; method: immunoSEQ multiplex PCR. The sample has about 100,000 clones, 83% seen once; the top ten hold over 0.75%. The material was peripheral blood, obtained from a patient treated with radiotherapy plus ipilimumab. These receptors all come from a human donor with non-small cell lung cancer who had stable disease on radiotherapy plus ipilimumab. CDR3s include the opening cysteine and the closing phenylalanine or tryptophan. A D gene is named only where the DNA matches it firmly. Not all rows give a size; the values are once, few, many and, for expanded clones, a class.

NA,TRBJ1-2,NA,TRBV6-5,TGTGCCAGCAGTACCTCGAGACAGAGTGGCGGCTACACCTTC,CASSTSRQSGGYTF
few,TRBJ1-4,NA,TRBV5-1,TGCGCCAGCACCGACGGGGGAGGGAATGAAAAACTGTTTTTT,CASTDGGGNEKLFF
NA,TRBJ2-5,TRBD2,TRBV7-7,TGTGCTAGCGGAACGATGACTAGCGGGAGGACCCAGTACTTC,CASGTMTSGRTQYF
NA,TRBJ2-1,NA,TRBV30,TGTGCCTGGGGAACTAGAAATGAGCAGTTCTTC,CAWGTRNEQFF
NA,TRBJ2-1,TRBD2,TRBV4-2,TGTGCCAGCAGCCAAGTGGAGCGGGAGAGCTCCTACAATGAGCAGTTCTTC,CASSQVERESSYNEQFF
NA,TRBJ2-1,NA,TRBV19,TGTGCCAGTGGGATTAGCGGGCCCACAGGGGAGCAGTTCTTC,CASGISGPTGEQFF
NA,TRBJ1-2,NA,TRBV6-1,TGTGCCAGCAGTGAACTGGGGTACTATGGCTACACCTTC,CASSELGYYGYTF
NA,TRBJ1-2,NA,TRBV5-1,TGCGCCAGCAGCTTAGGACTCTCAGGTGGCTACACCTTC,CASSLGLSGGYTF
NA,TRBJ1-3,TRBD1,TRBV29-1,TGCAGCGCTTCGACAGGGGATGTGGCTGGAAACACCATATATTTT,CSASTGDVAGNTIYF
NA,TRBJ2-1,TRBD1,TRBV5-1,TGCGCCAGCAGCTTGGGGCGGAACAGGGGAAAGACAGGGGGATACAATGAGCAGTTCTTC,CASSLGRNRGKTGGYNEQFF
NA,TRBJ1-6,NA,TRBV15,TGTGCCACCAGCAACGACCATTCACCCCTCCACTTT,CATSNDHSPLHF
NA,TRBJ2-4,TRBD1,TRBV9,TGTGCCAGCAGCGTAGGGGGACAGCCCAAAAACATTCAGTACTTC,CASSVGGQPKNIQYF
NA,TRBJ2-3,NA,TRBV19,TGTGCCAGTAATACGGCCGGACCAACAGACGCAGATACGCAGTATTTT,CASNTAGPTDADTQYF
few,TRBJ1-2,NA,TRBV5-1,TGCGCCAGCAGCTCCGGGACGCCCGCCTATGGCTACACCTTC,CASSSGTPAYGYTF